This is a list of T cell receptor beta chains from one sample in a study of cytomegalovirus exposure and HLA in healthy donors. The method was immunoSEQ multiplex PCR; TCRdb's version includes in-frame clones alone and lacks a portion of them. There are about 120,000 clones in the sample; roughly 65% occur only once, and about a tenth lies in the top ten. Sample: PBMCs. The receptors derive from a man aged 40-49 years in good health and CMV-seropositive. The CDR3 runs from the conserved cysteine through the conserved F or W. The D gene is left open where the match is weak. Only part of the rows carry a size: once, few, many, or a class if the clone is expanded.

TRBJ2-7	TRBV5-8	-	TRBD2	CASSAGGRPSYEQYF	TGTGCCAGCAGCGCGGGAGGGAGGCCGTCCTACGAGCAGTACTTC
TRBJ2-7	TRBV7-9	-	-	CASSFTGRSYEQYF	TGTGCCAGCAGCTTCACAGGGCGGTCCTACGAGCAGTACTTC
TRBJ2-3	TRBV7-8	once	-	CASSWGEADTQYF	TGTGCCAGCAGCTGGGGGGAAGCGGATACGCAGTATTTT
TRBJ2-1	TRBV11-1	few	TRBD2	CASSPGTSGRRNNEQFF	TGTGCCAGCAGCCCAGGGACTAGCGGGAGGAGGAACAATGAGCAGTTCTTC
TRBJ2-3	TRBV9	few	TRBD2	CASSVAGGGTDTQYF	TGTGCCAGCAGCGTGGCGGGGGGAGGCACAGATACGCAGTATTTT
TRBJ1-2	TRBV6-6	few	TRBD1	CASLDGTGGNYGYTF	TGTGCCAGCCTAGACGGGACAGGGGGAAACTATGGCTACACCTTC
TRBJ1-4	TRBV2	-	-	CASSEGRIFATNEKLFF	TGTGCCAGCAGTGAAGGCAGGATTTTTGCAACTAATGAAAAACTGTTTTTT
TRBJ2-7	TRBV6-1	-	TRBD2	CASSELAGGPDEQYF	TGTGCCAGCAGTGAATTAGCGGGAGGGCCTGACGAGCAGTACTTC
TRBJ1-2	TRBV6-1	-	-	CASSEFPQGEANGYTF	TGTGCCAGCAGTGAATTCCCACAGGGAGAGGCCAATGGCTACACCTTC
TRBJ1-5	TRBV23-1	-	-	CASSHPDFQPQHF	TGCGCCAGCAGTCATCCAGACTTTCAGCCCCAGCATTTT
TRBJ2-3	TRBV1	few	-	CTSSQVGLADTSTDTQYF	TGCACCAGCAGCCAAGTCGGACTAGCGGATACTAGCACAGATACGCAGTATTTT
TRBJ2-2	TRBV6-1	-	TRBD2	CASHSGSTGELFF	TGTGCCAGCCATAGCGGGAGCACCGGGGAGCTGTTTTTT
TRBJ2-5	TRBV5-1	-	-	CASSPPLRLGTQYF	TGCGCCAGCAGTCCACCACTAAGACTTGGGACCCAGTACTTC
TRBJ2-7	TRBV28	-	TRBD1	CASRDTGGEQYF	TGTGCCAGCAGGGATACAGGGGGCGAGCAGTACTTC
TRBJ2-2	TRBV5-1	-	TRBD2	CASSSRASGANTGELFF	TGCGCCAGCAGCTCCCGGGCTAGCGGGGCCAACACCGGGGAGCTGTTTTTT
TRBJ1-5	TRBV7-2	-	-	CASSPPGGRGNQPQHF	TGTGCCAGCAGCCCACCGGGGGGACGGGGCAATCAGCCCCAGCATTTT
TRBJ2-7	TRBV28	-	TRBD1	CASRKGQFYEQYF	TGTGCCAGCAGAAAGGGACAGTTCTACGAGCAGTACTTC
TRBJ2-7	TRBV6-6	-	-	CASSYGDSGEQYF	TGTGCTAGCAGTTACGGGGACTCAGGCGAGCAGTACTTC
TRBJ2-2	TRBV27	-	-	CASSVTGELFF	TGTGCCAGCAGCGTGACCGGGGAGCTGTTTTTT
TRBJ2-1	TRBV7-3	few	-	CASSFSTGGVGEQFF	TGTGCCAGCAGCTTCTCAACGGGGGGCGTGGGTGAGCAGTTCTTC
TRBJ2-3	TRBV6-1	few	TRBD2	CATSAGGPRTDTQYF	TGTGCCACCTCAGCGGGGGGGCCTCGCACAGATACGCAGTATTTT
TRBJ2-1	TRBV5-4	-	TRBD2	CASSLGLASISYNEQFF	TGTGCCAGCAGCTTGGGACTAGCGTCTATCTCCTACAATGAGCAGTTCTTC
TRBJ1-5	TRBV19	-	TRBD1	CASSPSLGTGNQPQHF	TGTGCCAGTAGCCCCTCTCTTGGGACAGGCAATCAGCCCCAGCATTTT
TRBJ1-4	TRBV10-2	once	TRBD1	CASSSLPGTGPNEKLFF	TGCGCCAGCAGTTCTCTTCCCGGGACAGGGCCTAATGAAAAACTGTTTTTT
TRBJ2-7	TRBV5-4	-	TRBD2	CASSWGGGYEQYF	TGTGCCAGCAGCTGGGGCGGGGGCTACGAGCAGTACTTC
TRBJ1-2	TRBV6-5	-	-	CASSYSKIQGGYGYTF	TGTGCCAGCAGTTACTCGAAAATACAGGGCGGGTATGGCTACACCTTC
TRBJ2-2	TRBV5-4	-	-	CASSRTSLGELFF	TGTGCCAGCAGCCGGACTTCTTTGGGGGAGCTGTTTTTT
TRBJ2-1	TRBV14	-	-	CASSHLYEQFF	TGTGCCAGCAGCCATCTTTATGAGCAGTTCTTC
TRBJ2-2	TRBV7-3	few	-	CASSLSQGMNTGELFF	TGTGCCAGCAGCTTAAGCCAGGGGATGAACACCGGGGAGCTGTTTTTT
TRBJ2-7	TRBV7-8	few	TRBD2	CASSLSGRSSYEQYF	TGTGCCAGCAGCTTGTCCGGGAGGAGCTCCTACGAGCAGTACTTC
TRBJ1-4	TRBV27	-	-	CASSLNLGASNEKLFF	TGTGCCAGCAGTTTAAATCTGGGGGCGTCTAATGAAAAACTGTTTTTT